The 14 T cell receptor beta chains in this list originate from one sample, sequenced in a study of T cell responses to AZD1222 COVID-19 vaccine. Clones were sequenced by immunoSEQ multiplex PCR, and TCRdb holds only the in-frame ones, with some missing. The sample has about 160,000 clones, approximately 90% seen once. The source material was peripheral blood, sampled on day 0 of AZD1222 vaccination. Every receptor here comes from an adult in good health.

The chain joins TRBV7-2 to TRBJ1-3; D call uncertain. CDR1 and CDR2 (germline): SGHTA, FQGNSA. V was trimmed by 4 bases and J by 6 bases, leaving 7 bases between them. The CDR3 runs 12 residues. The CDR3 region has the DNA TGTGCCAGCAGCTGGGGTGAAAACACCATATATTTT. Translated, it gives CASSWGENTIYF.

The gene calls are TRBV7-8 and TRBJ2-5, with TRBD2 identical over 8 bases. The CDR3 length is 15 residues. V dropped 1 base and J dropped 2; count of bases not matched to a gene: 3. Germline loops: CDR1 SGHVS, CDR2 FQNEAQ. Here the CDR3 DNA reads TGTGCCAGCAGCTTAGGAGCGGGAGAACAAGAGACCCAGTACTTC. It is translated as CASSLGAGEQETQYF.

V usage is TRBV19 and J usage is TRBJ1-2, with D uncertain. Germline-derived CDR1 and CDR2 are LNHDA and SQIVND (reference sequence). The ends were cut back, 8 bases at V and 5 bases at J, with 9 bases in the middle. The CDR3 has 11 amino acids. CDR3 protein: CASLGGYGYTF. CDR3 sequence (DNA): TGTGCCAGTCTAGGAGGATATGGCTACACCTTC.

The chain employs TRBV19 and TRBJ2-6, with no clear D. The V end was cut by 6 bases, the J end by 1 base, with 7 bases between. In germline, CDR1 is LNHDA, CDR2 SQIVND (reference sequence). This CDR3 has 14 amino acids. CDR3 region: CASRSASGANVLTF. The CDR3 region has the DNA TGTGCCAGTAGGTCCGCTTCTGGGGCCAACGTCCTGACTTTC.

This rearrangement joins TRBV28 to TRBJ1-2; no definite D call. Germline V gives CDR1 MDHEN, CDR2 SYDVKM. The CDR3 runs to 9 residues. The V gene lost 3 bases and the J gene lost 10 bases, with 3 bases spanning the gap. CDR3 nucleotide sequence: TGTGCCAGCAGTTTTCCCTACACCTTC. Encoded protein: CASSFPYTF.

The DNA for the CDR3 is TGTGCCATCAATCGCGACCAAACGGATACGCAGTATTTT. Amino acids: CAINRDQTDTQYF. This chain links TRBV10-3 with TRBJ2-3; D unclear. CDR3 length: 13 amino acids. Germline CDR1 ENHRY, CDR2 SYGVKD. Trimming pared 7 bases from V and 6 bases from J, leaving 14 bases between.

V gene TRBV28 combines with J gene TRBJ2-2; perhaps TRBD2 as D (6 bases). The CDR3 contains 14 residues. Between the trimmed V and J ends, which lost 5 bases and 6 bases, there was a span of 13 bases. Germline CDR1 reads MDHEN; CDR2 reads SYDVKM. The CDR3 region is CASSPRTIAGELFF. The CDR3, as DNA: TGTGCCAGCAGTCCCCGGACTATAGCCGGGGAGCTGTTTTTT.

CDR3 DNA sequence: TGTGCCAGCAGTCCCCTTAATTCACCCCTCCACTTT. Amino acid sequence: CASSPLNSPLHF. The chain has TRBV27 and TRBJ1-6; D remains ambiguous. V was trimmed by 5 bases and J by 6 bases, leaving 5 bases between them. The germline V gene encodes CDR1 MNHEY and CDR2 SMNVEV (reference sequence). The CDR3 sequence is 12 residues long.

V usage is TRBV7-9 and J usage is TRBJ2-1; TRBD2 agrees at 14 bases. The V gene end was trimmed by 6 bases and the J gene end by 6 bases; junction bases not matched to a gene: 4. The CDR3 extends over 15 amino acids. Germline values: CDR1 SEHNR, CDR2 FQNEAQ (reference sequence). CDR3 DNA sequence: TGTGCCAGCAGTTTTGGACTAGCGGGAGGCAATGAGCAGTTCTTC. This translates into CASSFGLAGGNEQFF.

This clone has a single count. The V and J genes are TRBV19 and TRBJ2-1, with D tentatively TRBD1 (6 bases). This CDR3 contains 14 residues. Trimming stripped 3 bases from V and 5 bases from J, with 11 bases between. Looked up from germline, CDR1 is LNHDA and CDR2 is SQIVND (reference sequence). The CDR3 sequence: CASSIGGAHNEQFF. The DNA of the CDR3 is TGTGCCAGTAGTATTGGGGGCGCGCACAATGAGCAGTTCTTC.

The V gene is TRBV9, the J gene TRBJ1-3; 10 bases map to TRBD1. CDR1 is SGDLS and CDR2 is YYNGEE in the germline V gene. This CDR3 has 16 amino acids. V shed 3 bases and J 0 bases; nucleotides not matched to a gene: 3. CDR3 nucleotides: TGTGCCAGCAGCGCAGGGGACAGGGGCTCTGGAAACACCATATATTTT. It translates to CASSAGDRGSGNTIYF. The full variable domain, completed using reference TRBV9 and TRBJ1-3, is DSGVTQTPKHLITATGQRVTLRCSPRSGDLSVYWYQQSLDQGLQFLIQYYNGEERAKGNILERFSAQQFPDLHSELNLSSLELGDSALYFCASSAGDRGSGNTIYFGEGSWLTVV.

The CDR3 protein is CASSLESSGETQYF. The CDR3 coding sequence is TGCGCCAGCAGCTTGGAGTCTTCGGGAGAGACCCAGTACTTC. The chain links TRBV5-1 to TRBJ2-5; D gene uncertain. The CDR3 has 14 amino acids. Germline V lookup: CDR1 SGHRS, CDR2 YFSETQ. V dropped 0 bases and J dropped 4 bases, with 10 bases sitting between them.

This clone was seen once. The V gene is TRBV6-5, the J gene TRBJ1-2; perhaps TRBD1 as D (5 bases). This CDR3 region has 15 residues. Per germline, CDR1 MNHEY and CDR2 SVGAGI. V was clipped by 2 bases and J by 3 bases, with 13 bases between them. CDR3 protein: CASSYEVGEDYGYTF. The CDR3 DNA reads TGTGCCAGCAGTTACGAAGTAGGGGAGGACTATGGCTACACCTTC.

The rearrangement joins TRBV11-2 to TRBJ2-1; TRBD1 matches at 7 bases. V lost 8 bases to trimming and J lost 9 bases; unmatched junction nucleotides: 10. The CDR3 has 13 amino acids. Germline CDR1 reads SGHAT; CDR2 reads FQNNGV. CDR3 loop: CASGGIGGGEQFF. CDR3 nucleotide sequence: TGTGCCAGCGGGGGTATAGGGGGCGGTGAGCAGTTCTTC.